Presented here are 7 T cell receptor beta chains from one specimen sequenced in a study of shared T cell receptors in the human thymus. Sequencing was performed with immunoSEQ multiplex PCR; in TCRdb, only in-frame clones are kept and a portion is missing. The data hold around 68,000 clones, with more than 90% observed a single time. The sequencing sample was made of thymocytes. The receptors were gathered from a human donor.

The genes are TRBV2 and TRBJ1-6; D possibly corresponds to TRBD1 (6 bases). The CDR3 extends over 19 amino acids. The V end lost 5 bases, the J end lost 9 bases, and 29 bases lay between the germline ends. Germline values: CDR1 SNHLY, CDR2 FYNNEI. This chain's CDR3 is CASSLGAPPGDRSPSPLHF. The CDR3 DNA reads as TGTGCCAGCAGTTTGGGGGCCCCACCTGGGGATCGCTCCCCTTCACCCCTCCACTTT.

This chain links TRBV5-6 with TRBJ1-2, with 7 bases fitting TRBD1. The J segment lost 4 bases and the V segment lost 4 bases, leaving 10 bases of the junction unmatched. The CDR3 is made up of 15 amino acids. CDR1 is SGHDT and CDR2 is YYEEEE in the germline V gene. The DNA of the CDR3 is TGTGCCAGCAGCCCAGAAACAGGGGAGGGCTATGGCTACACCTTC. As protein: CASSPETGEGYGYTF.

The chain carries TRBV19 and TRBJ1-6; 10 bases are shared with TRBD1. This CDR3 spans 13 amino acids. Germline CDR1 LNHDA, CDR2 SQIVND (reference sequence). Trimming took 8 bases from V and 7 from J; bases not matched to a gene: 2. CDR3 coding DNA: TGTGCCAGTGGGACAGGGGAAAATTCACCCCTCCACTTT. As protein: CASGTGENSPLHF.

The genes are TRBV7-6 and TRBJ1-1; D remains unclear. Between the trimmed V and J ends, which lost 1 base and 4 bases, there was a span of 7 bases. CDR3 length equals 13 residues. Per the germline V gene, CDR1 is SGHVS and CDR2 is FNYEAQ. CDR3 sequence: CASSLDWFTEAFF. The CDR3 nucleotides are TGTGCCAGCAGCTTAGATTGGTTCACTGAAGCTTTCTTT.

The J gene is TRBJ1-6, the V gene TRBV5-1, with 10 bases matching TRBD1. The germline V gene has CDR1 SGHRS and CDR2 YFSETQ. CDR3 length: 17 amino acids. Unmatched junction bases numbered 9, after V lost 4 bases and J lost 5 bases. This CDR3 is CASSTGTGVPNNSPLHF. CDR3 DNA sequence: TGCGCCAGCAGCACCGGGACAGGGGTCCCAAATAATTCACCCCTCCACTTT.

This sequence joins TRBV5-6 and TRBJ1-6, with TRBD1 identical over 7 bases. Looked up from germline, CDR1 is SGHDT and CDR2 is YYEEEE. V dropped 4 bases and J dropped 10; count of bases not matched to a gene: 5. There are 13 residues in the CDR3. The CDR3 spells CASSRQGSSPLHF. DNA of the CDR3: TGTGCCAGCAGCCGACAGGGATCCTCACCCCTCCACTTT.

The V call is TRBV14, the J call TRBJ2-2, with D possibly TRBD2 on 5 matching bases. V lost 3 bases and J lost 7, with 15 bases in between. Germline-derived CDR1 and CDR2 are SGHDN and FVKESK. CDR3 size: 15 residues. The CDR3 DNA sequence: TGTGCCAGCAGCCAGTATGGCGGGTCTGGCGGGGAGCTGTTTTTT. Its translation is CASSQYGGSGGELFF.